These 31 T cell receptor beta chains were sequenced from one sample in a study of cytomegalovirus exposure and HLA in healthy donors. The primer mix had 60 Vbeta and 13 Jbeta primers. The protocol was immunoSEQ multiplex PCR, while the TCRdb copy is restricted to in-frame clones and leaves out a portion. Seen here are some 200,000 clones, roughly 80% observed once, and the top ten hold about 3.8%. The material sequenced was PBMCs. Every receptor here comes from a man aged 45-65 years in good health and CMV-seronegative.

The V and J genes are TRBV10-2 and TRBJ2-1; 12 bases match TRBD2. After removal of 2 bases from V and 0 bases from J, the junction contained 11 bases not matched to a gene. Germline V lookup: CDR1 WSHSY, CDR2 SAAADI. CDR3 length equals 20 residues. The CDR3 reads CASSEPRLAGVTSSYNEQFF. The CDR3 nucleotides read TGCGCCAGCAGTGAGCCAAGACTAGCGGGGGTTACCAGCTCCTACAATGAGCAGTTCTTC.

The rearrangement links TRBV7-9 to TRBJ2-1; possibly TRBD1 for D (5 bases). This CDR3 comprises 14 residues. Trimming took off 5 bases at V and 2 bases at J, with 10 bases between the two ends. The V gene's germline CDR1 is SEHNR and CDR2 FQNEAQ (reference sequence). CDR3 coding DNA: TGTGCCAGCAGCCCGGACACTCCCTACAATGAGCAGTTCTTC. Residues: CASSPDTPYNEQFF.

J is TRBJ2-3 and V is TRBV7-9, with TRBD2 as a possible D gene (6 bases). V shed 4 bases and J shed 0 bases, with 11 bases lying between them. Germline V CDR1 and CDR2: SEHNR, FQNEAQ (reference sequence). The CDR3 has 15 residues. CDR3: CASSYWGTSTDTQYF. CDR3 DNA sequence: TGTGCCAGCAGCTATTGGGGGACTAGCACAGATACGCAGTATTTT.

J is TRBJ2-1 and V is TRBV4-3, with D unresolved. With 3 bases removed from V and 7 bases from J, the gap between germline ends came to 16 bases. The CDR3 is made up of 15 amino acids. From germline, CDR1 is LGHNA and CDR2 YSLEER. The DNA of the CDR3 is TGCGCCAGCAGCCAGGGCAAGACCATAAGAAATGAGCAGTTCTTC. It translates to CASSQGKTIRNEQFF.

The rearrangement joins TRBV9 to TRBJ1-1; TRBD1 aligns across 7 bases. Germline V gene data show CDR1 as SGDLS and CDR2 as YYNGEE. The CDR3 runs 14 residues. With V trimmed by 5 bases and J by 2 bases, 6 bases remained unmatched. This chain's CDR3 is CASREGDSNTEAFF. CDR3 in DNA: TGTGCCAGCAGAGAGGGGGACAGTAACACTGAAGCTTTCTTT.

The rearrangement links TRBV16 to TRBJ2-7; D is unresolved. V was shortened by 1 base and J by 7 bases, with 11 bases between the two germline ends. This CDR3 comprises 13 residues. The V gene's germline CDR1 is KGHSY and CDR2 FQNENV. CDR3 DNA: TGTGCCAGCAGCCAATGGCAACCCAGGGAGCAGTACTTC. Translating gives CASSQWQPREQYF.

The chain links TRBV5-1 to TRBJ1-2; possible D gene TRBD1, 6 bases. Per germline, CDR1 SGHRS and CDR2 YFSETQ. This CDR3 region has 14 residues. Trimming took off 4 bases at V and 5 bases at J, with 15 bases between the two ends. Written as DNA, the CDR3 is TGCGCCAGCAGCACACAGGGTTTTGAATATGGCTACACCTTC. Translation gives CASSTQGFEYGYTF. The full variable domain, its missing parts supplied by reference TRBV5-1 and TRBJ1-2, is KAGVTQTPRYLIKTRGQQVTLSCSPISGHRSVSWYQQTPGQGLQFLFEYFSETQRNKGNFPGRFSGRQFSNSRSEMNVSTLELGDSALYLCASSTQGFEYGYTFGSGTRLTVV.

The J gene is TRBJ2-7, the V gene TRBV20-1, with D possibly being TRBD2 (5 bases). CDR3 length: 11 amino acids. V dropped 5 bases and J dropped 5 bases, with 10 bases sitting between them. CDR1 DFQATT and CDR2 SNEGSKA come from the germline V gene (reference sequence). The DNA for the CDR3 is TGCAGTGCTGGACCCGGGGACGAGCAGTACTTC. Encoded protein: CSAGPGDEQYF.

The table lists this clone with a few counts. This rearrangement joins TRBV11-2 to TRBJ2-2; 7 bases agree with TRBD1. Trimming cost V 5 bases and J 3 bases; bases outside gene matches: 15. The CDR3 runs to 18 residues. The germline gives CDR1 SGHAT, CDR2 FQNNGV. In DNA form, the CDR3 reads TGTGCCAGCAGCCCTGGATTGATCGGGGACAGCCACACCGGGGAGCTGTTTTTT. It yields the protein CASSPGLIGDSHTGELFF.

This chain joins TRBV10-3 and TRBJ1-2, with TRBD1 matching 7 bases. The V and J ends lost 9 bases and 3 bases, in that order; junction bases with no gene match: 4. Germline values: CDR1 ENHRY, CDR2 SYGVKD. CDR3 length: 12 amino acids. The CDR3 is CAITGEDYGYTF. The CDR3 nucleotides read TGTGCCATTACAGGGGAGGACTATGGCTACACCTTC.

J is TRBJ2-1 and V is TRBV7-9, with 7 bases identical to TRBD1. The CDR3 totals 11 residues. V trimming: 9 bases; J trimming: 15 bases; junction bases outside the gene matches: 11. The V gene's germline CDR1 is SEHNR and CDR2 FQNEAQ (reference sequence). The CDR3 spells CASNIGQAGFF. The CDR3 bases are TGTGCCAGTAATATCGGACAGGCGGGGTTCTTC.

This clone was found once. The chain recombines TRBV7-9 with TRBJ1-3; perhaps TRBD1 as D (5 bases). Germline assignment: CDR1 SEHNR and CDR2 FQNEAQ (reference sequence). The CDR3 is made up of 12 amino acids. Trimming stripped 5 bases from V and 10 bases from J, with 12 bases between. In DNA, the CDR3 is TGTGCCAGCAGCGGCCCCGGGGGAACCATATATTTT. Translated: CASSGPGGTIYF.

The chain links TRBV6-1 to TRBJ2-1; tentative D call: TRBD2 (7 bases). With 3 bases removed from V and 12 bases from J, the gap between germline ends came to 18 bases. This CDR3 has 14 residues. The germline gives CDR1 MNHNS, CDR2 SASEGT. CDR3 in DNA: TGTGCCAGCAGTGAGACCACGGGGGGCAGACCGCAGTTCTTC. As protein: CASSETTGGRPQFF.

The J gene is TRBJ2-1, the V gene TRBV29-1; 8 bases are a match to TRBD2. Per germline, CDR1 SQVTM and CDR2 ANQGSEA. CDR3 length equals 14 residues. Trimming at V came to 6 bases and at J to 4 bases, leaving 8 bases not matched to a gene. In nucleotides, the CDR3 is TGCAGCGTCGACGGACTAGCCGATTACAATGAGCAGTTCTTC. It specifies CSVDGLADYNEQFF.

The chain recombines TRBV6-1 with TRBJ2-1, with D possibly matching TRBD2 (7 bases). The V and J ends lost 3 bases and 9 bases respectively, with 15 bases between them. Germline V gene data show CDR1 as MNHNS and CDR2 as SASEGT. The CDR3 contains 14 residues. CDR3 in amino acids: CASSDEGGLIEQFF. In DNA, the CDR3 is TGTGCCAGCAGTGATGAGGGGGGGTTGATTGAGCAGTTCTTC.

In this sample, this clone turned up once. The rearrangement links TRBV27 to TRBJ1-1, with TRBD1 as a possible D gene (6 bases). V lost 8 bases and J lost 1, with 17 bases in between. The V gene's germline CDR1 is MNHEY and CDR2 SMNVEV (reference sequence). The CDR3 covers 15 residues. This chain's CDR3 is CASRTSDSPNTEAFF. DNA for the CDR3: TGTGCCAGCCGGACTTCGGACAGCCCGAACACTGAAGCTTTCTTT.

The chain couples TRBV7-2 to TRBJ2-2; 8 positions agree with TRBD1. This CDR3 comprises 15 residues. The germline CDR1 and CDR2 sequences are SGHTA and FQGNSA. Trimming took 4 bases from V and 7 from J; bases not matched to a gene: 8. The CDR3: CASSSQSQGVGELFF. The DNA for the CDR3 is TGTGCCAGCAGCTCACAATCACAGGGGGTCGGGGAGCTGTTTTTT.

This clone has only one observation. The chain couples TRBV4-3 to TRBJ2-3, with 10 bases that match TRBD1. Germline values: CDR1 LGHNA, CDR2 YSLEER. V was clipped by 3 bases and J by 6 bases; unmatched bases: 15. This CDR3 region has 18 residues. CDR3 sequence reads: CASSQDETGQGRFDTQYF. The CDR3 region has the DNA TGCGCCAGCAGCCAGGATGAAACGGGACAGGGGCGATTTGATACGCAGTATTTT.

The chain has TRBV7-8 and TRBJ2-5, with D unclear. CDR3 length: 14 residues. The V gene lost 5 bases and the J gene lost 5 bases, with 15 bases spanning the gap. Looked up from germline, CDR1 is SGHVS and CDR2 is FQNEAQ. The CDR3 sequence is CASSLSETEETQYF. The CDR3 region has the DNA TGTGCCAGCAGCCTGTCAGAGACTGAGGAGACCCAGTACTTC.

This clone was detected once. This rearrangement joins TRBV5-1 to TRBJ2-3, with unresolved D. Looked up from germline, CDR1 is SGHRS and CDR2 is YFSETQ. The CDR3 covers 15 residues. Trimming stripped 2 bases from V and 6 bases from J, with 16 bases between. CDR3 sequence (DNA): TGCGCCAGCAGCTTAAATCGGAGAGACGGTGATACGCAGTATTTT. It is translated as CASSLNRRDGDTQYF.

The V gene is TRBV6-4, the J gene TRBJ2-2; perhaps TRBD1 as D (6 bases). Trimming shortened V by 8 bases and J by 2 bases, and 21 bases separated the two germline ends. CDR3 size: 17 residues. Per germline, CDR1 MRHNA and CDR2 SNTAGT. CDR3 sequence: CASPLAIQGTNTGELFF. Here the CDR3 DNA reads TGTGCCAGCCCCTTAGCCATACAGGGAACTAACACCGGGGAGCTGTTTTTT.

In regard to this clone: Relative to the germline gene, one junction end is altered; a read error may explain this. V gene TRBV7-9 combines with J gene TRBJ1-1; 8 bases line up with TRBD1. CDR1 and CDR2 from the germline V gene are SEHNR and FQNEAQ (reference sequence). The CDR3 covers 16 residues. In DNA form, the CDR3 reads TGTTCCAGCAGCGCGCGACAGGGGTCCACCAACACTGAAGCTTTCTTT. It yields the protein CSSSARQGSTNTEAFF.

In regard to this clone: The same CDR3 can be traced to other DNA sequences in this sample. V usage is TRBV4-1 and J usage is TRBJ2-7; TRBD2 is a possible D gene (5 bases). V was clipped by 1 base and J by 0 bases, with 7 bases between them. Germline V gene data show CDR1 as MGHRA and CDR2 as YSYEKL. CDR3 length: 14 amino acids. This CDR3 is CASSQGTVSYEQYF. For the CDR3, the DNA is TGCGCCAGCAGCCAAGGGACTGTCTCCTACGAGCAGTACTTC.

In its sample, this clone was seen a few times. This sequence joins TRBV4-3 and TRBJ2-1; 9 bases are a match to TRBD1. V was clipped by 1 base and J by 7 bases; unmatched bases: 2. CDR1 and CDR2 from the germline V gene are LGHNA and YSLEER. CDR3 length: 14 residues. This CDR3 is CASSQVGTGNEQFF. DNA for the CDR3: TGCGCCAGCAGCCAAGTAGGGACAGGGAATGAGCAGTTCTTC.

The CDR3 sequence is CASSFDRGLGTEAFF. CDR3 coding DNA: TGTGCCAGCAGCTTCGACAGGGGATTAGGCACTGAAGCTTTCTTT. This chain links TRBV7-6 with TRBJ1-1, with 8 positions matching TRBD1. Germline CDR1 and CDR2: SGHVS and FNYEAQ. The CDR3 is 15 residues long. With 3 bases clipped from V and 4 bases from J, the junction kept 7 bases outside the gene matches.

The sample holds one count of this clone. The chain joins TRBV7-6 to TRBJ2-2; 9 nucleotides align to TRBD1. The CDR3 length is 14 residues. Germline V lookup: CDR1 SGHVS, CDR2 FNYEAQ. V lost 5 bases, J lost 6 bases, and 4 bases stayed unmatched. The CDR3 DNA sequence: TGTGCCAGCAGCCGCGGGACAGGGCCCGGGGAGCTGTTTTTT. It yields the protein CASSRGTGPGELFF.

CDR3 in DNA: TGTGCCACCCCTAGAGAGGACAGGGTCTCACCCCTCCACTTT. The encoded protein is CATPREDRVSPLHF. The chain combines TRBV5-8 with TRBJ1-6; TRBD1 matches at 8 bases. Germline CDR1 is SGHTS and CDR2 is YDEGEE. CDR3 length: 14 residues. The V and J ends lost 9 bases and 10 bases, in that order; junction bases with no gene match: 12. The entire variable domain, with the rest obtained from reference TRBV5-8 and TRBJ1-6, is as follows: EAGVTQSPTHLIKTRGQQATLRCSPISGHTSVYWYQQALGLGLQFLLWYDEGEERNRGNFPPRFSGRQFPNYSSELNVNALELEDSALYLCATPREDRVSPLHFGNGTRLTVT.

V usage is TRBV5-4 and J usage is TRBJ2-1; 10 positions agree with TRBD1. From germline, CDR1 is SGHNT and CDR2 YYREEE (reference sequence). Trimming removed 3 bases from V and 9 bases from J; junction bases left unmatched: 6. This CDR3 has 14 amino acids. The CDR3 region has the DNA TGTGCCAGCAGCTCCAGGGACAGGGGAGTTGAGCAGTTCTTC. Protein product: CASSSRDRGVEQFF. Using reference TRBV5-4 and TRBJ2-1 for the parts outside the CDR3, the full variable domain is ETGVTQSPTHLIKTRGQQVTLRCSSQSGHNTVSWYQQALGQGPQFIFQYYREEENGRGNFPPRFSGLQFPNYSSELNVNALELDDSALYLCASSSRDRGVEQFFGPGTRLTVL.

The table lists this clone with a count of one. A read error may account for a junction end that differs from germline. The rearrangement joins TRBV7-9 to TRBJ1-1, with D perhaps TRBD1 (5 bases). CDR1 and CDR2 (germline): SEHNR, FQNEAQ (reference sequence). This CDR3 is built from 14 residues. The CDR3 DNA sequence: TGTTCCAGCAGCTTAGAGGGGCCGGGCACTGAAGCTTTCTTT. Its translation: CSSSLEGPGTEAFF.

The rearrangement links TRBV7-2 to TRBJ1-6, with D tentatively TRBD1 (5 bases). V shed 5 bases and J shed 8 bases, with 10 bases lying between them. The CDR3 extends over 13 amino acids. Germline V gene sequence: CDR1 SGHTA, CDR2 FQGNSA. CDR3 DNA sequence: TGTGCCAGCAGCCCCCCAGGGTATTCACCCCTCCACTTT. It is translated as CASSPPGYSPLHF.

The rearrangement uses TRBV27 and TRBJ1-1, with a possible D match to TRBD1 (6 bases). V lost 7 bases and J 5 bases, leaving 17 bases between the germline ends. CDR1 is MNHEY and CDR2 is SMNVEV in the germline V gene (reference sequence). The CDR3 covers 14 residues. This CDR3 is CASTAVDRPTEAFF. The CDR3 bases are TGTGCCAGCACCGCGGTTGACAGGCCGACTGAAGCTTTCTTT.